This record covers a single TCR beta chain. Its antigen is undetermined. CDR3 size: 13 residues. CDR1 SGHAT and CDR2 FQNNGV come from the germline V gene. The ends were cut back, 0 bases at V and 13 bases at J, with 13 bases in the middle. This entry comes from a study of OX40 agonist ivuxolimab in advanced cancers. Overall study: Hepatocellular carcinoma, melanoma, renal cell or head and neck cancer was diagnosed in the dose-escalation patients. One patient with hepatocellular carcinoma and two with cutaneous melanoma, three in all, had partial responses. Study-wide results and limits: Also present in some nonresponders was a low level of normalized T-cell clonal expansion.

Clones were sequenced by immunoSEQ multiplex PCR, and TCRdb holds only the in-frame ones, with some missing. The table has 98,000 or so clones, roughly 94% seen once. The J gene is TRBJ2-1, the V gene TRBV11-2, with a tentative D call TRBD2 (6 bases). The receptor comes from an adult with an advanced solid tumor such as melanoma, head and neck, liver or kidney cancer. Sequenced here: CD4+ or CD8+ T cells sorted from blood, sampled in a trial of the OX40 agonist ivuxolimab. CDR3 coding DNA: TGTGCCAGCAGCTTAGAGGGGCGGGGACTTCAGTTCTTC. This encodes CASSLEGRGLQFF.